Listed here are 18 T cell receptor beta chains from one sample, sequenced in a study of regulatory T cells in long-lasting Graves disease. To make TCR beta libraries, researchers used iRepertoire HTBI primers and Arm-PCR of CDR3 regions. MiXCR, applied by TCRdb to the multiplex PCR reads, yields one record per CDR3 protein. The table records 400,000 to 500,000 distinct CDR3 sequences, approximately 16% of them present only once. Time point in this sample: newly diagnosed GD, antithyroid drugs for less than 3 months. Generation of the TCR library employed RNA extracted from PBMCs. This sample also appeared in a second study, on T cells in Graves' hyperthyroidism and ophthalmopathy.

Material: peripheral blood mononuclear cells (PBMCs), obtained at new diagnosis, from a patient treated with antithyroid drugs. These receptors were collected from a woman in her thirties or forties with Graves disease.

This clonotype occurred many times. The J gene is TRBJ2-7, the V gene TRBV28, with D possibly matching TRBD1 (6 bases). In germline, CDR1 is MDHEN, CDR2 SYDVKM. Trimming stripped 6 bases from V and 2 bases from J, with 11 bases between. This CDR3 spans 13 amino acids. The CDR3 sequence: CASSSGQTYEQYF. The CDR3 DNA sequence: TGTGCCAGCAGCTCAGGACAGACCTACGAGCAGTACTTC.

This clonotype occurred many times. The junction departs from the called germline gene at one end, perhaps through a read error. The CDR3 bases are TGCAGTGCTAGAGATCCAAGGGGACTAGCGGGACCCCACCCCCACTTC. It specifies CSARDPRGLAGPHPHF. The chain recombines TRBV20-1 with TRBJ2-5; 13 bases line up with TRBD2. Germline values: CDR1 DFQATT, CDR2 SNEGSKA (reference sequence). CDR3 length equals 16 residues.

This chain links TRBV19 with TRBJ1-2, with 9 bases that match TRBD1. CDR3 size: 17 residues. With 4 bases clipped from V and 2 bases from J, the junction kept 11 bases outside the gene matches. Germline V gene sequence: CDR1 LNHDA, CDR2 SQIVND (reference sequence). In DNA, the CDR3 is TGTGCCAGTAGTAGGTGGACAGGGGAAGATGGCAACTATGGCTACACCTTC. It translates to CASSRWTGEDGNYGYTF.

This chain joins TRBV11-2 and TRBJ2-1, with 10 nucleotides matching TRBD2. Germline V lookup: CDR1 SGHAT, CDR2 FQNNGV. The CDR3 is 17 amino acids. V gave up 3 bases and J gave up 4 bases; unmatched junction bases: 9. DNA for the CDR3: TGTGCCAGCAGCTTTGCAGGTAGCGGGAGGCTTTACAATGAGCAGTTCTTC. This translates into CASSFAGSGRLYNEQFF.

This clonotype has more than one count but fewer than ten. The chain couples TRBV10-2 to TRBJ2-7; 8 bases match TRBD1. CDR3 length: 14 residues. Germline V gives CDR1 WSHSY, CDR2 SAAADI. J lost 2 bases, V lost 3 bases, and 3 bases had no gene match. CDR3 region: CASSDGTGAYEQYF. The CDR3 bases are TGCGCCAGCAGTGATGGGACAGGCGCCTACGAGCAGTACTTC.

This clonotype was detected many times. The V gene is TRBV3-1, the J gene TRBJ2-2, with D uncertain. Trimming pared 3 bases from V and 0 bases from J, leaving 5 bases between. CDR3 length: 14 residues. CDR1 and CDR2 (germline): LGHDT, YNNKEL (reference sequence). The CDR3 here is CASSQGTNTGELFF. The CDR3 DNA reads TGTGCCAGCAGCCAGGGGACGAACACCGGGGAGCTGTTTTTT. Looking up the rest from reference TRBV3-1 and TRBJ2-2 gives the full variable domain: DTAVSQTPKYLVTQMGNDKSIKCEQNLGHDTMYWYKQDSKKFLKIMFSYNNKELIINETVPNRFSPKSPDKAHLNLHINSLELGDSAVYFCASSQGTNTGELFFGEGSRLTVL.

This clonotype has a count of ten or more. This chain connects TRBV7-9 to TRBJ2-1; D gene unclear. This CDR3 has 15 residues. Trimming shortened V by 3 bases and J by 4 bases, and 13 bases separated the two germline ends. In germline, CDR1 is SEHNR, CDR2 FQNEAQ (reference sequence). The CDR3 spells CASSLFDPHYNEQFF. CDR3 DNA: TGTGCCAGCAGCTTGTTTGATCCGCATTACAATGAGCAGTTCTTC.

This clonotype was recorded many times. The chain couples TRBV11-2 to TRBJ2-7; D is possibly TRBD1 (5 bases). CDR1 is SGHAT and CDR2 is FQNNGV in the germline V gene. V gave up 1 base and J gave up 3 bases, with 7 bases separating them. The CDR3 has 13 residues. The CDR3 reads CASSLVQDYEQYF. As DNA, the CDR3 is TGTGCCAGCAGCTTAGTACAGGACTACGAGCAGTACTTC.

Notes on this clonotype: A much larger clone differs by one base, so this may be a read error. The CDR3 bases are TGTGCCAGCAGCCCGGGGCGGGAGTCCTACAATGAGCAGTACTTC. Amino acid sequence: CASSPGRESYNEQYF. The rearrangement links TRBV27 to TRBJ2-7; 7 bases agree with TRBD2. Germline CDR1 is MNHEY and CDR2 is SMNVEV (reference sequence). V lost 6 bases and J lost 7; bases outside the gene matches: 15. The CDR3 spans 15 residues.

This clonotype was detected many times. The V call is TRBV9, the J call TRBJ2-1; possible D gene TRBD1, 6 bases. This CDR3 region has 19 residues. The germline gives CDR1 SGDLS, CDR2 YYNGEE. Trimming cost V 4 bases and J 4 bases, with 27 bases left between them. The CDR3 loop is CASSPRDTLLLPFYNEQFF. In DNA form, the CDR3 reads TGTGCCAGCAGCCCCCGGGACACCTTGCTACTCCCCTTTTACAATGAGCAGTTCTTC.

With respect to this clonotype: Possible read error: a much larger clone is one base away. The CDR3 DNA reads as TGTGCCAGCTCACCGCTGGGGACAGGCTTCACAGATGCGCAGTATTTT. Protein: CASSPLGTGFTDAQYF. This chain joins TRBV18 and TRBJ2-1; TRBD1 matches at 8 bases. The J call is doubtful: the DNA matches TRBJ2-3 better. Germline lookup yields CDR1 KGHSH and CDR2 LQKENI. The CDR3 sequence is 16 residues long.

This sequence joins TRBV7-9 and TRBJ2-1; 7 bases line up with TRBD2. The CDR3 length is 16 residues. The germline CDR1 and CDR2 sequences are SEHNR and FQNEAQ (reference sequence). Trimming removed 7 bases from V and 6 bases from J; junction bases left unmatched: 15. The CDR3 nucleotides read TGTGCCAGCACCCATTGGTCGAGGCGGGAGTTCAATGAGCAGTTCTTC. Translating it yields CASTHWSRREFNEQFF.

There are many counts of this clonotype. V and J are TRBV28 and TRBJ2-3, with D unresolved. CDR3 length: 12 amino acids. Germline-derived CDR1 and CDR2 are MDHEN and SYDVKM. With 6 bases removed from V and 7 bases from J, the gap between germline ends came to 11 bases. The CDR3 region is CASSRSLNTQYF. CDR3 coding DNA: TGTGCCAGCAGCCGGAGTCTAAATACGCAGTATTTT.

This clonotype was counted many times. The chain combines TRBV11-2 with TRBJ2-7; D not certain. V was pared by 4 bases and J by 6 bases, with 16 bases between. The germline V gene has CDR1 SGHAT and CDR2 FQNNGV. There are 14 residues in the CDR3. CDR3 sequence reads: CASSSPLPPAEQYF. CDR3 nucleotide sequence: TGTGCCAGCAGCTCCCCTTTGCCCCCCGCCGAGCAGTACTTC.

The chain joins TRBV11-3 to TRBJ2-3; 8 bases fit TRBD2. Germline assignment: CDR1 SGHNT and CDR2 YENEEA. The V and J ends lost 5 bases and 1 base, in that order; junction bases with no gene match: 11. The CDR3 has 17 amino acids. DNA of the CDR3: TGTGCCAGCAGCGCCAGCCCTAGCGGGTGGGGCACAGATACGCAGTATTTT. Translated: CASSASPSGWGTDTQYF.

This clonotype was counted at least ten times. The V and J genes are TRBV7-2 and TRBJ2-5, with 9 positions matching TRBD2. The CDR3 runs to 16 residues. CDR1 and CDR2 from the germline V gene are SGHTA and FQGNSA. Germline trimming cut 5 bases from V and 0 bases from J; bases unmatched to any gene: 7. CDR3 residues: CASSGRSGRYQETQYF. The CDR3 DNA reads as TGTGCCAGCAGCGGACGGAGCGGGAGGTACCAAGAGACCCAGTACTTC.

A few counts support this clonotype. This rearrangement joins TRBV25-1 to TRBJ2-5; maybe TRBD2 (5 bases). V shed 6 bases and J shed 5 bases, with 19 bases lying between them. Germline V gene data show CDR1 as MGHDK and CDR2 as SYGVNS. This CDR3 region has 15 residues. CDR3 residues: CASRPSFGGSETQYF. CDR3 sequence (DNA): TGTGCCAGCAGGCCCTCCTTTGGTGGGAGCGAGACCCAGTACTTC.

This clonotype was counted a few times. This chain connects TRBV20-1 to TRBJ1-5; 7 bases line up with TRBD1. This CDR3 has 12 amino acids. V shed 6 bases and J 5 bases; nucleotides not matched to a gene: 4. Per the germline V gene, CDR1 is DFQATT and CDR2 is SNEGSKA (reference sequence). The chain's CDR3 is CSAGTGDQPQHF. CDR3 DNA: TGCAGTGCAGGTACAGGGGATCAGCCCCAGCATTTT.